One sample yielded the 32 T cell receptor beta chains listed below, sequenced in a study of T cell changes during pregnancy in multiple sclerosis. Produced via immunoSEQ multiplex PCR; TCRdb's table is partial and in-frame only. The sample yields 30,000 to 35,000 clones, about 88% seen once. The input for sequencing was CD8+ T cells from peripheral blood mononuclear cells, taken in the second trimester of pregnancy. Receptor source: a female donor with multiple sclerosis, enrolled in a pregnancy study.

The genes are TRBV4-1 and TRBJ2-7; TRBD2 matches at 10 bases. V dropped 1 base and J dropped 3; count of bases not matched to a gene: 3. CDR3 length: 15 amino acids. Per the germline V gene, CDR1 is MGHRA and CDR2 is YSYEKL. CDR3 residues: CASSQGSSGGYEQYF. DNA of the CDR3: TGCGCCAGCAGCCAAGGGTCTAGCGGGGGCTACGAGCAGTACTTC.

The rearrangement joins TRBV29-1 to TRBJ2-1; TRBD2 aligns across 7 bases. This CDR3 is 14 amino acids long. Per the germline V gene, CDR1 is SQVTM and CDR2 is ANQGSEA. Trimming at V came to 3 bases and at J to 10 bases, leaving 12 bases not matched to a gene. This CDR3 reads CSVDNSAGAYEQFF. The CDR3 region has the DNA TGCAGCGTTGATAATTCGGCGGGAGCGTACGAGCAGTTCTTC.

The chain uses TRBV7-9 and TRBJ2-7; 12 positions agree with TRBD1. The CDR3 spans 17 residues. Germline V lookup: CDR1 SEHNR, CDR2 FQNEAQ (reference sequence). After removal of 5 bases from V and 0 bases from J, the junction contained 8 bases not matched to a gene. CDR3 amino acids: CASSRRDRGPISYEQYF. The CDR3 coding sequence is TGTGCCAGCAGCCGCCGGGACAGGGGGCCGATCTCCTACGAGCAGTACTTC.

This clone came up a few times. The chain is built from TRBV4-3 and TRBJ2-3; 12 nucleotides agree with TRBD2. CDR3 length equals 16 residues. Losses at the gene ends were 0 bases for V and 4 bases for J; bases not matched to a gene: 2. Germline V lookup: CDR1 LGHNA, CDR2 YSLEER. The chain's CDR3 is CASSQDLAGGPDTQYF. CDR3 coding DNA: TGCGCCAGCAGCCAAGATCTAGCGGGAGGGCCAGATACGCAGTATTTT.

The chain is built from TRBV11-1 and TRBJ2-1, with D maybe TRBD2 (6 bases). Germline CDR1 reads SGHAT; CDR2 reads FQDESV (reference sequence). The CDR3 runs 15 residues. Trimming took 2 bases from V and 0 from J, leaving 8 bases between them. The CDR3 reads CASSLSSVSYNEQFF. The CDR3, as DNA: TGTGCCAGCAGCTTATCTAGCGTCTCCTACAATGAGCAGTTCTTC.

The gene calls are TRBV4-1 and TRBJ2-7; D call uncertain. Trimming cost V 0 bases and J 2 bases, with 11 bases left between them. Germline CDR1 MGHRA, CDR2 YSYEKL. There are 15 residues in the CDR3. CDR3 sequence: CASSQEETRTYEQYF. CDR3 sequence (DNA): TGCGCCAGCAGCCAAGAGGAGACTCGCACCTACGAGCAGTACTTC.

The chain employs TRBV19 and TRBJ2-1, with 8 bases aligning to TRBD1. CDR1 and CDR2 (germline): LNHDA, SQIVND (reference sequence). This CDR3 contains 13 residues. V lost 5 bases and J lost 5; bases outside the gene matches: 2. CDR3 residues: CASSGQGHNEQFF. The CDR3 DNA sequence: TGTGCCAGTAGTGGACAGGGTCACAATGAGCAGTTCTTC.

This clone was seen a single time. This chain links TRBV6-1 with TRBJ2-7, with D unresolved. Deletions cut 7 bases from V and 4 bases from J, with 20 bases between. CDR1 is MNHNS, CDR2 SASEGT, per germline. The CDR3 loop spans 15 amino acids. CDR3 DNA sequence: TGTGCCAGCACCATACTACCCAAAGGAACTTACGAGCAGTACTTC. As protein: CASTILPKGTYEQYF.

The J gene is TRBJ2-7, the V gene TRBV6-5; D is perhaps TRBD1 (6 bases). The CDR3 covers 15 residues. Trimming took off 5 bases at V and 4 bases at J, with 18 bases between the two ends. Germline CDR1 MNHEY, CDR2 SVGAGI. The CDR3 reads CASSPVTGTGYEQYF. As DNA, the CDR3 is TGTGCCAGCAGTCCGGTCACAGGGACGGGTTACGAGCAGTACTTC.

The chain joins TRBV4-1 to TRBJ1-3; tentative D call: TRBD1 (5 bases). V lost 1 base and J lost 3, with 7 bases in between. CDR1 MGHRA and CDR2 YSYEKL come from the germline V gene. This CDR3 has 14 amino acids. The CDR3 here is CASSQVQGGNTIYF. CDR3 bases: TGCGCCAGCAGCCAAGTGCAGGGTGGAAACACCATATATTTT.

The chain combines TRBV27 with TRBJ2-7; TRBD1 matches 10 bases. Trimming took 2 bases from V and 2 from J; bases not matched to a gene: 0. Germline-derived CDR1 and CDR2 are MNHEY and SMNVEV (reference sequence). The CDR3 totals 14 residues. The CDR3 DNA is TGTGCCAGCAGTTTAGGGACAGGGGCCTACGAGCAGTACTTC. Translated: CASSLGTGAYEQYF.

The chain couples TRBV28 to TRBJ2-7; D is undetermined. V dropped 3 bases and J dropped 3 bases, with 9 bases sitting between them. CDR1 is MDHEN and CDR2 is SYDVKM in the germline V gene. The CDR3 sequence is 13 residues long. This CDR3 reads CASSLGRVYEQYF. CDR3 coding DNA: TGTGCCAGCAGTTTGGGCAGAGTCTACGAGCAGTACTTC.

This clone was detected only a few times. The chain recombines TRBV4-1 with TRBJ1-1; D gene unclear. Germline values: CDR1 MGHRA, CDR2 YSYEKL. The CDR3 totals 14 residues. V shed 1 base and J shed 0 bases, with 6 bases lying between them. The CDR3 sequence: CASSQVPVNTEAFF. The CDR3 coding sequence is TGCGCCAGCAGCCAAGTGCCGGTGAACACTGAAGCTTTCTTT.

This chain connects TRBV27 to TRBJ2-7; 9 bases map to TRBD1. In germline, CDR1 is MNHEY, CDR2 SMNVEV (reference sequence). Trimming at V came to 0 bases and at J to 0 bases, leaving 3 bases not matched to a gene. The CDR3 runs to 16 residues. The CDR3: CASSLSGQGSSYEQYF. For the CDR3, the DNA is TGTGCCAGCAGTTTATCGGGACAGGGTTCCTCCTACGAGCAGTACTTC.

The DNA for the CDR3 is TGTGCCAGCAGTGAACGGTCAAACTATGGCTACACCTTC. It is translated as CASSERSNYGYTF. This chain uses TRBV28 with TRBJ1-2; no clear D gene. Germline CDR1 is MDHEN and CDR2 is SYDVKM. This CDR3 has 13 residues. V was shortened by 5 bases and J by 2 bases, with 9 bases between the two germline ends.

This sequence joins TRBV11-2 and TRBJ1-1; D may be TRBD1 (6 bases). This CDR3 region has 14 residues. Germline V gene lookup returns CDR1 SGHAT and CDR2 FQNNGV. Trimming took 5 bases from V and 1 from J, leaving 11 bases between them. This chain's CDR3 is CASSLTTGNTEAFF. CDR3 DNA sequence: TGTGCCAGCAGCCTAACGACAGGGAACACTGAAGCTTTCTTT.

The V gene is TRBV2, the J gene TRBJ2-1; 7 nucleotides align to TRBD2. With V trimmed by 7 bases and J by 9 bases, 12 bases remained unmatched. CDR1 and CDR2 (germline): SNHLY, FYNNEI. The CDR3 covers 14 residues. This CDR3 is CASMTGGAHGEQFF. The CDR3 DNA sequence: TGTGCCAGCATGACGGGAGGCGCCCACGGTGAGCAGTTCTTC. The full variable domain, rest sourced from reference TRBV2 and TRBJ2-1, is EPEVTQTPSHQVTQMGQEVILRCVPISNHLYFYWYRQILGQKVEFLVSFYNNEISEKSEIFDDQFSVERPDGSNFTLKIRSTKLEDSAMYFCASMTGGAHGEQFFGPGTRLTVL.

This clone was picked up a small number of times. V gene TRBV27 combines with J gene TRBJ1-1; 9 bases align to TRBD1. Germline loops: CDR1 MNHEY, CDR2 SMNVEV (reference sequence). The CDR3 has 12 amino acids. After removal of 5 bases from V and 10 bases from J, the junction contained 5 bases not matched to a gene. CDR3 DNA sequence: TGTGCCAGCAGTCAACAGGGGGCGGGAGCTTTCTTT. This translates into CASSQQGAGAFF.

The genes are TRBV6-6 and TRBJ1-1; D is perhaps TRBD1 (5 bases). V lost 6 bases to trimming and J lost 8 bases, with 16 bases between them. CDR3 length: 13 residues. Germline CDR1 and CDR2: MNHNY and SVGAGI (reference sequence). CDR3 sequence (DNA): TGTGCCAGCAGCCAACAGGAGAGGACGGAAGCTTTCTTT. Its translation is CASSQQERTEAFF.

The rearrangement uses TRBV4-3 and TRBJ2-7; 8 bases align to TRBD1. The germline V gene has CDR1 LGHNA and CDR2 YSLEER. This CDR3 comprises 15 residues. Trimming at V came to 2 bases and at J to 2 bases, leaving 5 bases not matched to a gene. The CDR3 loop reads CASSQSSGGPYEQYF. The CDR3, as DNA: TGCGCCAGCAGCCAATCCTCAGGGGGCCCCTACGAGCAGTACTTC.

This chain joins TRBV19 and TRBJ2-5, with D possibly being TRBD2 (6 bases). The germline V and J ends were trimmed by 6 bases and 6 bases, with 17 bases remaining between them. The CDR3 consists of 14 residues. Germline V gene lookup returns CDR1 LNHDA and CDR2 SQIVND (reference sequence). CDR3: CASSPLRGGKTQYF. CDR3 bases: TGTGCCAGTAGCCCCTTGAGGGGCGGGAAGACCCAGTACTTC.

The chain uses TRBV28 and TRBJ2-7; TRBD1 matches 7 bases. Trimming took 4 bases from V and 3 from J; bases not matched to a gene: 0. CDR1 and CDR2 from the germline V gene are MDHEN and SYDVKM. The CDR3 spans 12 residues. Here the CDR3 reads CASSWDSYEQYF. The CDR3 nucleotides are TGTGCCAGCAGTTGGGACAGCTACGAGCAGTACTTC.

The V and J genes are TRBV7-9 and TRBJ2-3; 7 bases agree with TRBD2. Germline loops: CDR1 SEHNR, CDR2 FQNEAQ (reference sequence). The junction had 7 bases not matched to a gene; V was cut back by 5 bases and J by 2 bases. The CDR3 spans 15 residues. The CDR3 loop is CASSHSSGLTDTQYF. The CDR3 DNA reads as TGTGCCAGCAGCCACTCTAGCGGCCTCACAGATACGCAGTATTTT. Full variable domain (outside the CDR3, taken from reference TRBV7-9 and TRBJ2-3): DTGVSQNPRHKITKRGQNVTFRCDPISEHNRLYWYRQTLGQGPEFLTYFQNEAQLEKSRLLSDRFSAERPKGSFSTLEIQRTEQGDSAMYLCASSHSSGLTDTQYFGPGTRLTVL.

V is TRBV7-2 and J is TRBJ2-1, with a weak D call TRBD2 (5 bases). Trimming took 1 base from V and 3 from J, leaving 16 bases between them. The CDR3 covers 17 residues. Germline lookup yields CDR1 SGHTA and CDR2 FQGNSA. The CDR3 coding sequence is TGTGCCAGCAGCTTAGATTTAGCGTCAGTAGTCTACAATGAGCAGTTCTTC. Translating it yields CASSLDLASVVYNEQFF.

The rearrangement joins TRBV5-1 to TRBJ2-1; 10 bases agree with TRBD2. V lost 4 bases and J lost 9; bases outside the gene matches: 10. The length of the CDR3 is 15 residues. From germline, CDR1 is SGHRS and CDR2 YFSETQ. DNA for the CDR3: TGCGCCAGCAGCACAGGAGCGGGAGGGCCCACTGAGCAGTTCTTC. It is translated as CASSTGAGGPTEQFF. The full variable domain, with the rest looked up from reference TRBV5-1 and TRBJ2-1, is KAGVTQTPRYLIKTRGQQVTLSCSPISGHRSVSWYQQTPGQGLQFLFEYFSETQRNKGNFPGRFSGRQFSNSRSEMNVSTLELGDSALYLCASSTGAGGPTEQFFGPGTRLTVL.

The rearrangement uses TRBV2 and TRBJ2-3; the match to TRBD2 covers 8 bases. Germline CDR1 reads SNHLY; CDR2 reads FYNNEI. Trimming at V came to 6 bases and at J to 2 bases, leaving 4 bases not matched to a gene. This CDR3 contains 14 residues. CDR3 region: CASSGLAHTDTQYF. The CDR3 DNA reads TGTGCCAGCAGCGGACTAGCCCACACAGATACGCAGTATTTT.

V is TRBV9 and J is TRBJ2-7; D not resolved. This CDR3 region has 14 residues. Trimming shortened V by 0 bases and J by 5 bases, and 12 bases separated the two germline ends. Germline assignment: CDR1 SGDLS and CDR2 YYNGEE. This chain's CDR3 is CASSVGSATHEQYF. The CDR3, as DNA: TGTGCCAGCAGCGTAGGGTCAGCGACCCACGAGCAGTACTTC.

The gene calls are TRBV7-9 and TRBJ1-2; TRBD1 matches 7 bases. Germline CDR1 SEHNR, CDR2 FQNEAQ (reference sequence). The CDR3 has 15 amino acids. Unmatched junction bases numbered 11, after V lost 5 bases and J lost 5 bases. The CDR3 loop is CASSPPGQRVYGYTF. The CDR3 DNA sequence: TGTGCCAGCAGCCCTCCGGGACAGAGAGTATATGGCTACACCTTC.

This rearrangement joins TRBV29-1 to TRBJ2-7, with 11 bases matching TRBD1. The length of the CDR3 is 16 residues. The junction had 6 bases not matched to a gene; V was cut back by 0 bases and J by 2 bases. Germline CDR1 SQVTM, CDR2 ANQGSEA. The CDR3 loop is CSVEDGDRGAPYEQYF. Here the CDR3 DNA reads TGCAGCGTTGAAGATGGGGACAGGGGGGCCCCCTACGAGCAGTACTTC.

The rearrangement uses TRBV5-1 and TRBJ1-1, with TRBD1 matching over 8 bases. With V trimmed by 1 base and J by 5 bases, 7 bases remained unmatched. Germline V gives CDR1 SGHRS, CDR2 YFSETQ. The CDR3 is 15 residues long. The CDR3 nucleotides read TGCGCCAGCAGCTTGACCGGACAGGGAGGAACTGAAGCTTTCTTT. Its translation is CASSLTGQGGTEAFF.

The chain employs TRBV2 and TRBJ2-2; a possible D gene is TRBD2 (6 bases). The germline V and J ends were trimmed by 8 bases and 0 bases, with 13 bases remaining between them. Germline-derived CDR1 and CDR2 are SNHLY and FYNNEI. This CDR3 region has 15 residues. CDR3 protein: CASGGWGTNTGELFF. Written as DNA, the CDR3 is TGTGCCAGCGGAGGGTGGGGAACGAACACCGGGGAGCTGTTTTTT.

This rearrangement joins TRBV13 to TRBJ2-7; D is undetermined. CDR3 size: 14 residues. Germline values: CDR1 PRHDT, CDR2 FYEKMQ (reference sequence). Trimming took off 5 bases at V and 1 base at J, with 12 bases between the two ends. The DNA of the CDR3 is TGTGCCAGCAGCCTTACGACACAATCCTACGAGCAGTACTTC. Its protein product is CASSLTTQSYEQYF.